Listed here are 31 T cell receptor beta chains from one sample, sequenced in a study of ipilimumab plus nivolumab after autologous stem cell transplantation. Sequenced by immunoSEQ multiplex PCR; TCRdb stores in-frame clones only, minus some. The sample holds about 19,000 clones, around 82% seen once. Sequenced here: PBMCs, sampled in a trial of ipilimumab plus nivolumab as post-transplant consolidation. The receptors stem from a male donor with diffuse large B-cell lymphoma.

This clone has just a few counts. This chain links TRBV29-1 with TRBJ1-1; D is unresolved. The CDR3 covers 10 residues. Between the trimmed V and J ends, which lost 6 bases and 4 bases, there was a span of 6 bases. Germline lookup yields CDR1 SQVTM and CDR2 ANQGSEA. CDR3 sequence (DNA): TGCAGCGTAGTGATCACTGAAGCTTTCTTT. Its translation is CSVVITEAFF.

The count of this clone is one. This rearrangement joins TRBV7-2 to TRBJ1-2; possible D gene TRBD1, 5 bases. CDR1 is SGHTA, CDR2 FQGNSA, per germline. This CDR3 has 15 residues. Trimming left V 1 base short and J 4 bases short, with 13 bases between. DNA for the CDR3: TGTGCCAGCAGCTTAGGGGGTGGGGGAGGCTATGGCTACACCTTC. Amino acids: CASSLGGGGGYGYTF.

V usage is TRBV7-3 and J usage is TRBJ2-3, with 8 nucleotides matching TRBD2. This CDR3 is 16 amino acids long. V dropped 2 bases and J dropped 2; count of bases not matched to a gene: 6. CDR1 is SGHTA and CDR2 is FQGTGA in the germline V gene. CDR3 sequence reads: CASSLSASGSTDTQYF. The CDR3 nucleotides read TGTGCCAGCAGCTTATCGGCTAGCGGGTCCACAGATACGCAGTATTTT. Full variable domain (missing parts from reference TRBV7-3 and TRBJ2-3): GAGVSQTPSNKVTEKGKYVELRCDPISGHTALYWYRQSLGQGPEFLIYFQGTGAADDSGLPNDRFFAVRPEGSVSTLKIQRTERGDSAVYLCASSLSASGSTDTQYFGPGTRLTVL.

This clone was found a few times. Compared with germline, one end of the junction differs, possibly owing to a read error. The chain recombines TRBV2 with TRBJ2-3; 14 positions agree with TRBD2. The CDR3 sequence is 13 residues long. CDR1 and CDR2 (germline): SNHLY, FYNNEI. CDR3 nucleotide sequence: TGTGCCAGCAGGCTGAGGACTAGCGGGGGGCCCGGTTTT. The encoded protein is CASRLRTSGGPGF.

The chain couples TRBV7-2 to TRBJ1-6; a weak D match, TRBD1 (5 bases). The CDR3 spans 13 residues. The V end lost 4 bases, the J end lost 7 bases, and 8 bases lay between the germline ends. CDR1 is SGHTA, CDR2 FQGNSA, per germline. The CDR3 bases are TGTGCCAGCAGCTCAGAGGGGAATTCACCCCTCCACTTT. It yields the protein CASSSEGNSPLHF.

The V call is TRBV27, the J call TRBJ1-5; 10 bases agree with TRBD1. V was pared by 6 bases and J by 4 bases, with 9 bases of the junction left unmatched. The CDR3 contains 16 residues. The V gene's germline CDR1 is MNHEY and CDR2 SMNVEV (reference sequence). CDR3 nucleotides: TGTGCCAGCAGGTCAACGGGACAGGGGCGGAATCAGCCCCAGCATTTT. It specifies CASRSTGQGRNQPQHF.

The genes are TRBV7-9 and TRBJ2-7; D is uncertain. Germline loops: CDR1 SEHNR, CDR2 FQNEAQ (reference sequence). This CDR3 has 14 amino acids. V was trimmed by 1 base and J by 2 bases, leaving 9 bases between them. The CDR3 coding sequence is TGTGCCAGCAGCTTAGGGCAACCTACCTACGAGCAGTACTTC. It encodes CASSLGQPTYEQYF.

The CDR3 DNA follows: TGTGCCAGCTCACCTCCAGCGGGGGGGCAGGAGACCCAGTACTTC. Its translation is CASSPPAGGQETQYF. The V gene is TRBV18, the J gene TRBJ2-5, with TRBD2 matching over 10 bases. V lost 3 bases to trimming and J lost 5 bases; unmatched junction nucleotides: 6. The CDR3 extends over 15 amino acids. Germline V CDR1 and CDR2: KGHSH, LQKENI.

This chain links TRBV5-1 with TRBJ2-1, with TRBD2 matching 13 bases. V shed 4 bases, J shed 8 bases, and the junction held 3 bases outside the gene matches. Germline CDR1 reads SGHRS; CDR2 reads YFSETQ. The CDR3 is made up of 14 amino acids. The chain's CDR3 is CASSGGTSGDEQFF. In DNA, the CDR3 is TGCGCCAGCAGCGGGGGGACTAGCGGGGATGAGCAGTTCTTC.

CDR3 bases: TGTGCCAGCAGCACCATGAACACTGAAGCTTTCTTT. This encodes CASSTMNTEAFF. The genes are TRBV6-5 and TRBJ1-1; D unclear. Germline V gives CDR1 MNHEY, CDR2 SVGAGI. V was trimmed by 6 bases and J by 0 bases, leaving 5 bases between them. CDR3 size: 12 residues.

V and J are TRBV5-6 and TRBJ1-1, with no clear D. The V gene lost 0 bases and the J gene lost 5 bases, with 5 bases spanning the gap. The CDR3 contains 12 residues. Germline V gene data show CDR1 as SGHDT and CDR2 as YYEEEE. As DNA, the CDR3 is TGTGCCAGCAGCTTGGTTAATACTGAAGCTTTCTTT. Amino acids: CASSLVNTEAFF.

The chain couples TRBV11-2 to TRBJ1-4; the D is unclear. CDR3 length equals 16 residues. Germline V gene sequence: CDR1 SGHAT, CDR2 FQNNGV. Trimming pared 3 bases from V and 7 bases from J, leaving 18 bases between. This CDR3 is CASSFTADPSFEKLFF. The CDR3 DNA reads as TGTGCCAGCAGCTTCACCGCGGACCCTAGTTTTGAAAAACTGTTTTTT.

The chain joins TRBV6-5 to TRBJ2-7; the D gene is possibly TRBD1 (6 bases). Between the trimmed V and J ends, which lost 6 bases and 4 bases, there was a span of 10 bases. There are 12 residues in the CDR3. CDR1 is MNHEY and CDR2 is SVGAGI in the germline V gene. DNA for the CDR3: TGTGCCAGCAGAACCAGGGGATACGAGCAGTACTTC. It is translated as CASRTRGYEQYF.

This chain joins TRBV15 and TRBJ1-5; 7 bases match TRBD1. This CDR3 region has 17 residues. V shed 5 bases, J shed 4 bases, and the junction held 14 bases outside the gene matches. Germline values: CDR1 LNHNV, CDR2 YYDKDF (reference sequence). CDR3 loop: CATSRGGRDRLNQPQHF. The CDR3 region has the DNA TGTGCCACCAGCCGAGGCGGAAGGGACAGACTAAATCAGCCCCAGCATTTT.

The V and J genes are TRBV7-3 and TRBJ2-7; no definite D call. CDR3 length: 13 residues. V was pared by 4 bases and J by 3 bases, with 10 bases between. Germline CDR1 reads SGHTA; CDR2 reads FQGTGA. In DNA form, the CDR3 reads TGTGCCAGCAGCTCCACTCGGTACTACGAGCAGTACTTC. Translating it yields CASSSTRYYEQYF.

The CDR3 reads CASSFGTANQGYTF. The CDR3 nucleotides read TGCGCCAGCAGCTTCGGGACAGCTAACCAGGGCTACACCTTC. The chain employs TRBV5-1 and TRBJ1-2, with 7 bases lining up with TRBD1. J was trimmed by 8 bases and V by 2 bases; bases with no gene match: 9. Germline loops: CDR1 SGHRS, CDR2 YFSETQ. The length of the CDR3 is 14 residues.

The chain recombines TRBV7-9 with TRBJ1-2; D unresolved. V was shortened by 5 bases and J by 6 bases, with 13 bases between the two germline ends. CDR1 and CDR2 (germline): SEHNR, FQNEAQ (reference sequence). This CDR3 is 13 amino acids long. CDR3 in amino acids: CASSPTGLHGYTF. In nucleotides, the CDR3 is TGTGCCAGCAGCCCGACTGGACTTCATGGCTACACCTTC.

This clone was recorded only once. The chain carries TRBV5-1 and TRBJ2-2, with D perhaps TRBD1 or TRBD2 (5 bases each). The CDR3 length is 15 residues. The V end was cut by 6 bases, the J end by 9 bases, with 21 bases between. Germline CDR1 SGHRS, CDR2 YFSETQ. The CDR3 here is CASIGVGVCCRELFF. In nucleotides, the CDR3 is TGCGCCAGCATAGGTGTGGGGGTATGCTGTCGGGAGCTGTTTTTT.

The rearrangement joins TRBV5-1 to TRBJ2-3; D perhaps matches TRBD2 (6 bases). The germline V and J ends were trimmed by 0 bases and 4 bases, with 21 bases remaining between them. The V gene's germline CDR1 is SGHRS and CDR2 YFSETQ. This CDR3 has 18 amino acids. The CDR3 coding sequence is TGCGCCAGCAGCTTGGGTAACCGGGACTTCCTCACCCCAGATACGCAGTATTTT. Its protein is CASSLGNRDFLTPDTQYF. Based on the CDR3 plus reference TRBV5-1 and TRBJ2-3, the full variable domain is KAGVTQTPRYLIKTRGQQVTLSCSPISGHRSVSWYQQTPGQGLQFLFEYFSETQRNKGNFPGRFSGRQFSNSRSEMNVSTLELGDSALYLCASSLGNRDFLTPDTQYFGPGTRLTVL.

In the case of this clone: The junction and the germline gene differ at one end; a read error may be behind it. V gene TRBV7-2 combines with J gene TRBJ2-5; TRBD2 is a possible D gene (5 bases). Germline assignment: CDR1 SGHTA and CDR2 FQGNSA. The CDR3 is 14 amino acids. The CDR3 nucleotides are TGTGCCAGCAGCCTAGCTCTCTTCAGCGAGACCCAGTACTTC. Translating gives CASSLALFSETQYF.

V is TRBV7-2 and J is TRBJ1-2; tentatively, D is TRBD1 (6 bases). With 5 bases removed from V and 2 bases from J, the gap between germline ends came to 9 bases. There are 13 residues in the CDR3. Germline values: CDR1 SGHTA, CDR2 FQGNSA. Written as DNA, the CDR3 is TGTGCCAGCAGCAACGACAGGAACTATGGCTACACCTTC. It specifies CASSNDRNYGYTF.

V gene TRBV7-9 combines with J gene TRBJ2-3; D remains unclear. Trimming stripped 7 bases from V and 2 bases from J, with 13 bases between. The CDR3 runs 14 residues. From germline, CDR1 is SEHNR and CDR2 FQNEAQ (reference sequence). CDR3 sequence reads: CASTVLLYTDTQYF. CDR3 in DNA: TGTGCCAGCACCGTACTCCTATACACAGATACGCAGTATTTT.

This clone occurred a few times. V and J are TRBV19 and TRBJ1-2; 7 nucleotides agree with TRBD1. The CDR3 totals 12 residues. J gave up 0 bases and V 8 bases, and 0 bases lay outside the gene matches. Germline V gene sequence: CDR1 LNHDA, CDR2 SQIVND (reference sequence). Here the CDR3 reads CASGTANYGYTF. The CDR3 nucleotides are TGTGCCAGTGGGACAGCTAACTATGGCTACACCTTC. Full variable domain (remainder filled in from reference TRBV19 and TRBJ1-2): DGGITQSPKYLFRKEGQNVTLSCEQNLNHDAMYWYRQDPGQGLRLIYYSQIVNDFQKGDIAEGYSVSREKKESFPLTVTSAQKNPTAFYLCASGTANYGYTFGSGTRLTVV.

This chain connects TRBV27 to TRBJ2-1; 10 bases align to TRBD2. Looked up from germline, CDR1 is MNHEY and CDR2 is SMNVEV (reference sequence). The CDR3 is 19 amino acids. V shed 6 bases and J 0 bases; nucleotides not matched to a gene: 14. The CDR3 coding sequence is TGTGCCAGCAGGTCTTTCCTAGCGGGGGCCCCCTCCTCCTACAATGAGCAGTTCTTC. It codes for CASRSFLAGAPSSYNEQFF.

V gene TRBV19 combines with J gene TRBJ2-5; 8 nucleotides align to TRBD1. This CDR3 region has 17 residues. Trimming cost V 3 bases and J 5 bases; bases outside gene matches: 14. The V gene's germline CDR1 is LNHDA and CDR2 SQIVND (reference sequence). The CDR3 coding sequence is TGTGCCAGTAGTATTCTAGGTAAGGGCAGGGGGCGGGAGACCCAGTACTTC. This codes for CASSILGKGRGRETQYF.

In nucleotides, the CDR3 is TGTGCCAGTAGTACCTCTTTTGAAGCTTTCTTT. Amino acid sequence: CASSTSFEAFF. This chain uses TRBV19 with TRBJ1-1; D is undetermined. There are 11 residues in the CDR3. Germline-derived CDR1 and CDR2 are LNHDA and SQIVND (reference sequence). The germline V and J ends were trimmed by 4 bases and 7 bases, with 7 bases remaining between them. The variable domain in full, completed from reference TRBV19 and TRBJ1-1, reads DGGITQSPKYLFRKEGQNVTLSCEQNLNHDAMYWYRQDPGQGLRLIYYSQIVNDFQKGDIAEGYSVSREKKESFPLTVTSAQKNPTAFYLCASSTSFEAFFGQGTRLTVV.

The chain joins TRBV7-2 to TRBJ1-1; D gene uncertain. Trimming left V 5 bases short and J 3 bases short, with 10 bases between. The germline V gene encodes CDR1 SGHTA and CDR2 FQGNSA. The CDR3 loop spans 13 amino acids. CDR3 amino acids: CASSPSEHTEAFF. The DNA for the CDR3 is TGTGCCAGCAGCCCTAGTGAACACACTGAAGCTTTCTTT. The full variable domain, rest sourced from reference TRBV7-2 and TRBJ1-1, is GAGVSQSPSNKVTEKGKDVELRCDPISGHTALYWYRQSLGQGLEFLIYFQGNSAPDKSGLPSDRFSAERTGGSVSTLTIQRTQQEDSAVYLCASSPSEHTEAFFGQGTRLTVV.

The chain recombines TRBV5-1 with TRBJ2-5; TRBD1 is a possible D gene (7 bases). Trimming cost V 5 bases and J 4 bases, with 18 bases left between them. CDR3 size: 15 residues. The germline gives CDR1 SGHRS, CDR2 YFSETQ. As DNA, the CDR3 is TGCGCCAGCAGATATGACAGGGAGGCGTCAGAGACCCAGTACTTC. Its translation is CASRYDREASETQYF.

This CDR3 is CASSPGGSVGYEQFF. CDR3 nucleotide sequence: TGTGCCAGCAGCCCAGGGGGCTCAGTTGGATATGAGCAGTTCTTC. J is TRBJ2-1 and V is TRBV9; 8 nucleotides agree with TRBD1. CDR1 is SGDLS and CDR2 is YYNGEE in the germline V gene. This CDR3 has 15 amino acids. V lost 4 bases to trimming and J lost 8 bases; unmatched junction nucleotides: 11.

The chain employs TRBV5-1 and TRBJ1-1; no reliable D call. This CDR3 spans 15 amino acids. Germline V gives CDR1 SGHRS, CDR2 YFSETQ. V dropped 4 bases and J dropped 2 bases, with 15 bases sitting between them. The CDR3, as DNA: TGCGCCAGCAGCGCAGCCCCGGAAGTCAACACTGAAGCTTTCTTT. It yields the protein CASSAAPEVNTEAFF.

V is TRBV5-4 and J is TRBJ2-5; D is unclear. This CDR3 comprises 14 residues. The germline V gene encodes CDR1 SGHNT and CDR2 YYREEE (reference sequence). With 4 bases removed from V and 4 bases from J, the gap between germline ends came to 14 bases. The CDR3 DNA is TGTGCCAGCAGCGCCGGGCCTACCCCAGAGACCCAGTACTTC. The encoded protein is CASSAGPTPETQYF.